The 8 T cell receptor beta chains in this list originate from one sample, sequenced in a study of OX40 agonist ivuxolimab in advanced cancers. Profiled with immunoSEQ multiplex PCR; TCRdb holds only in-frame clones, not every one. Seen here are about 49,000 clones, less than 90% observed once, and the top ten hold about 48%. The sample consisted of CD4+ or CD8+ T cells sorted from blood, taken in a trial of the OX40 agonist ivuxolimab. These receptors all come from an adult with an advanced solid tumor such as melanoma, head and neck, liver or kidney cancer.

This clone showed up just once. The chain combines TRBV7-2 with TRBJ2-7; D call uncertain. Germline loops: CDR1 SGHTA, CDR2 FQGNSA. This CDR3 contains 16 residues. The V end lost 1 base, the J end lost 2 bases, and 15 bases lay between the germline ends. The CDR3 spells CASSLDGSRQAYEQYF. For the CDR3, the DNA is TGTGCCAGCAGCTTAGACGGGTCTCGCCAGGCCTACGAGCAGTACTTC. Together with reference TRBV7-2 and TRBJ2-7, the CDR3 gives the full variable domain: GAGVSQSPSNKVTEKGKDVELRCDPISGHTALYWYRQSLGQGLEFLIYFQGNSAPDKSGLPSDRFSAERTGGSVSTLTIQRTQQEDSAVYLCASSLDGSRQAYEQYFGPGTRLTVT.

V is TRBV15 and J is TRBJ1-2; TRBD1 might be the D (6 bases). CDR1 and CDR2 (germline): LNHNV, YYDKDF (reference sequence). This CDR3 is 14 amino acids long. The V gene lost 5 bases and the J gene lost 5 bases, with 15 bases spanning the gap. The CDR3 DNA follows: TGTGCCACCAGCCCCCGACGAGGGGGATATGGCTACACCTTC. This codes for CATSPRRGGYGYTF. Supplemented by reference TRBV15 and TRBJ1-2, the full variable domain reads DAMVIQNPRYQVTQFGKPVTLSCSQTLNHNVMYWYQQKSSQAPKLLFHYYDKDFNNEADTPDNFQSRRPNTSFCFLDIRSPGLGDTAMYLCATSPRRGGYGYTFGSGTRLTVV.

This chain links TRBV27 with TRBJ2-3, with D possibly matching TRBD2 (6 bases). Trimming removed 8 bases at V and 8 bases at J, with 26 bases between. The germline gives CDR1 MNHEY, CDR2 SMNVEV (reference sequence). The CDR3 length is 16 residues. The CDR3 loop reads CASGGSGSYVIGTQYF. The CDR3 nucleotides are TGTGCCAGCGGTGGATCCGGGAGCTATGTTATCGGTACGCAGTATTTT.

The V gene is TRBV11-2, the J gene TRBJ2-6, with 10 bases lining up with TRBD1. V trimming: 6 bases; J trimming: 8 bases; junction bases outside the gene matches: 7. CDR1 is SGHAT, CDR2 FQNNGV, per germline. The CDR3 is made up of 15 amino acids. The CDR3 sequence: CASRRPGQGSNVLTF. The CDR3 DNA follows: TGTGCCAGCAGACGACCGGGACAGGGGTCCAACGTCCTGACTTTC.

V is TRBV27 and J is TRBJ1-3; possible D gene TRBD1, 6 bases. This CDR3 is built from 15 residues. Trimming shortened V by 7 bases and J by 0 bases, and 13 bases separated the two germline ends. CDR1 and CDR2 from the germline V gene are MNHEY and SMNVEV (reference sequence). The CDR3 DNA follows: TGTGCCAGCAAGATTACAGGGAGCTCTGGAAACACCATATATTTT. Translated: CASKITGSSGNTIYF.

This clone was observed a single time. The chain couples TRBV4-1 to TRBJ1-4; 9 nucleotides align to TRBD1. This CDR3 has 14 residues. The V segment lost 5 bases and the J segment 6 bases; nucleotides outside the gene matches: 4. Germline V lookup: CDR1 MGHRA, CDR2 YSYEKL. The CDR3 here is CASSARQGDEKLFF. The DNA of the CDR3 is TGCGCCAGCAGCGCCCGACAGGGGGATGAAAAACTGTTTTTT.

The chain employs TRBV11-1 and TRBJ1-2, with a possible D match to TRBD1 (6 bases). Looked up from germline, CDR1 is SGHAT and CDR2 is FQDESV (reference sequence). Between the trimmed V and J ends, which lost 5 bases and 2 bases, there was a span of 9 bases. The CDR3 consists of 13 residues. CDR3 in DNA: TGTGCCAGCAGCGCCGGACAGAACTATGGCTACACCTTC. Translated, it gives CASSAGQNYGYTF.

The chain links TRBV6-5 to TRBJ1-1; D ambiguous. CDR1 and CDR2 from the germline V gene are MNHEY and SVGAGI. Trimming removed 5 bases at V and 1 base at J, with 14 bases between. The CDR3 spans 15 residues. CDR3 bases: TGTGCCAGCAGTCCGAGGTCCTTAGGGAACACTGAAGCTTTCTTT. Residues: CASSPRSLGNTEAFF.